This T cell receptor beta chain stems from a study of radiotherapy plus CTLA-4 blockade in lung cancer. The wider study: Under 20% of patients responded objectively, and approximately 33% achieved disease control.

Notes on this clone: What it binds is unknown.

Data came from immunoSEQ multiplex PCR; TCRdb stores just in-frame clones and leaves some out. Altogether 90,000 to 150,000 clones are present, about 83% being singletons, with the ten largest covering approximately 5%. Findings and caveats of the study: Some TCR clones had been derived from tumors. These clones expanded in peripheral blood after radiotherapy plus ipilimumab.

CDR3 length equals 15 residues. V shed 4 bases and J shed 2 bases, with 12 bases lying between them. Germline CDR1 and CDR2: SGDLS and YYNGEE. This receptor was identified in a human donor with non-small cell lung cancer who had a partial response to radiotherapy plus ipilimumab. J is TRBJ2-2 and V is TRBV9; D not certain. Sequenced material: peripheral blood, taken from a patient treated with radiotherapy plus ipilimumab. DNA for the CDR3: TGTGCCAGCAGCTATACCACTTCAAACACCGGGGAGCTGTTTTTT. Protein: CASSYTTSNTGELFF.